This T cell receptor beta chain was recovered during a study of cytotoxic CD8 clonotypes in ibrutinib-treated CLL. Overall study: After a median of around six years, around 15 patients stayed remitted and some twelve progressed; responses had been partial in around 25 and complete in 2.

In regard to this clone: As yet, its antigen is unknown.

The study, taken as a whole, reports: Public clonotypes, an uncommon group, contracted or remained stable on treatment. An increase in clonality occurred at ibrutinib response, followed by a return toward baseline at progression. Samples were collected at differing times from sustained-remission and progressing patients.

Trimming cost V 1 base and J 6 bases, with 4 bases left between them. Germline CDR1 reads ENHRY; CDR2 reads SYGVKD. The CDR3 totals 12 residues. Produced via immunoSEQ multiplex PCR; TCRdb's table is partial and in-frame only. Of 73,000 or so clones listed, roughly 72% are singletons. The sequence was obtained from a human donor with chronic lymphocytic leukemia. The chain joins TRBV10-3 to TRBJ1-5, with D hard to call. Material: PBMCs, obtained after 12 months of ibrutinib treatment. In nucleotides, the CDR3 is TGTGCCATCAGTGAGTTTGTTCAGCCCCAGCATTTT. It codes for CAISEFVQPQHF.